The 5 T cell receptor beta chains listed next were all sequenced from one sample in a study of blood T cell repertoires in COVID-19. Repertoires were generated with immunoSEQ multiplex PCR, while TCRdb's copy carries only in-frame clones and drops some. The sample contains about 190,000 clones, approximately 80% of which appear only once. The material sequenced was peripheral blood. The receptor source for this set is a woman in her forties or fifties with acute or convalescent COVID-19.

This clone was seen at least ten times. The J gene is TRBJ2-1, the V gene TRBV24-1; D not certain. CDR1 is KGHDR and CDR2 is SFDVKD in the germline V gene. The CDR3 has 13 residues. V was cut by 3 bases and J by 7 bases, with 9 bases left in between. This chain's CDR3 is CATSDIIANEQFF. DNA for the CDR3: TGTGCCACCAGTGATATCATAGCAAATGAGCAGTTCTTC.

CDR3 nucleotide sequence: TGTGCCACCAGCAGAGGGGGACAGATGAATGAGCAGTTCTTC. Translating gives CATSRGGQMNEQFF. The chain carries TRBV15 and TRBJ2-1; 7 nucleotides line up with TRBD1. Trimming cost V 1 base and J 7 bases; bases outside gene matches: 4. Germline lookup yields CDR1 LNHNV and CDR2 YYDKDF (reference sequence). The CDR3 length is 14 residues.

CDR3 coding DNA: TGTGCCAGCAGGGAACAGGGGATAGGCAATCAGCCCCAGCATTTT. It encodes CASREQGIGNQPQHF. The rearrangement joins TRBV6-6 to TRBJ1-5, with 7 bases that match TRBD1. Germline CDR1 MNHNY, CDR2 SVGAGI (reference sequence). The junction had 7 bases not matched to a gene; V was cut back by 6 bases and J by 2 bases. The CDR3 runs to 15 residues.

This clone was counted only a few times. Here the CDR3 reads CASSVDSIYYGYTF. CDR3 bases: TGTGCCAGCAGCGTCGACAGTATCTACTATGGCTACACCTTC. The chain carries TRBV5-8 and TRBJ1-2; maybe TRBD1 (5 bases). CDR3 length: 14 amino acids. Trimming shortened V by 4 bases and J by 3 bases, and 13 bases separated the two germline ends. CDR1 is SGHTS and CDR2 is YDEGEE in the germline V gene.

The chain combines TRBV6-4 with TRBJ1-2; D remains ambiguous. This CDR3 spans 13 amino acids. The ends were cut back, 3 bases at V and 4 bases at J, with 9 bases in the middle. Germline CDR1 is MRHNA and CDR2 is SNTAGT. CDR3 residues: CASSERHGYGYTF. CDR3 bases: TGTGCCAGCAGTGAACGACACGGCTATGGCTACACCTTC.